This T cell receptor (beta chain) was profiled in a study of monozygotic twins with inflammatory bowel disease. Study-wide results and limits: A reduction in TCRbeta diversity (inverse Simpson) was seen in IBD patients relative to healthy co-twins. A single strong IBD-associated signal or clonotype was not supported by the findings.

UMIs bearing a 6-nucleotide sample barcode were added through template switching. Two nested PCRs, run for approximately 16 and 9 cycles, were applied to TCRalpha and TCRbeta cDNA. TCRdb reworked the 5' RACE reads into one entry per CDR3 protein, no DNA. Listed are more than 110,000 distinct CDR3 sequences; more than 0.95% falls within the top ten. Per germline, CDR1 SGHVS and CDR2 FQNEAQ. The CDR3 sequence is 17 residues long. Note on this clonotype: Its antigen is as yet unknown.

Sequenced input: blood. The sequence was collected from a human donor with ulcerative colitis or Crohn's disease, or a healthy co-twin of an affected twin (not recorded which). This chain links TRBV7-8 with TRBJ2-3; the D gene TCRdb calls, TRBD2, cannot be checked with no DNA. The CDR3: CASSIRSTRRSTDTQYF.